These T cell receptor beta chains were read from a single sample in a study of T cell responses to AZD1222 COVID-19 vaccine. Libraries were prepared by immunoSEQ multiplex PCR; TCRdb keeps only in-frame clonotypes and omits some of them. Altogether over 110,000 clones are present, approximately 90% being singletons, with the ten largest covering 4.5% to 6.5%. This specimen consisted of peripheral blood, obtained on day 0 of AZD1222 vaccination. The receptors originated from an adult in good health. CDR3s include the opening cysteine and the closing phenylalanine or tryptophan. A D gene is named only where the DNA matches it firmly. Clone size is not always given. Where it is, it says once, few, many or a class for expanded clones.

d_call	cdr3_length	v_call	j_call	clone_size	cdr3_aa	cdr3_nt
.	15	TRBV4-3	TRBJ1-4	.	CASSQDTRSGDKLFF	TGCGCCAGCAGCCAAGACACTCGGAGCGGGGACAAACTGTTTTTT
.	14	TRBV6-5	TRBJ2-1	.	CASSRDPSQDEQFF	TGTGCCAGCAGTCGGGACCCTAGTCAGGATGAGCAGTTCTTC
.	12	TRBV5-1	TRBJ2-1	.	CASSLGVTEQFF	TGCGCCAGCAGCTTGGGGGTAACTGAGCAGTTCTTC
.	13	TRBV27	TRBJ1-1	.	CASGFTGGTEAFF	TGTGCCAGCGGTTTCACGGGGGGCACTGAAGCTTTCTTT
.	14	TRBV7-2	TRBJ1-4	.	CASSLGSSNEKLFF	TGTGCCAGCTCCCTGGGGAGCTCTAATGAAAAACTGTTTTTT
.	16	TRBV6-2/TRBV6-3	TRBJ2-7	.	CASSYSKALGSYEQYF	TGTGCCAGCAGTTACTCGAAGGCTCTGGGTTCCTACGAGCAGTACTTC
.	12	TRBV5-4	TRBJ1-1	.	CASRRGNTEAFF	TGTGCCAGCAGGCGGGGCAACACTGAAGCTTTCTTT
.	13	TRBV7-9	TRBJ1-5	.	CASSLGGGQPQHF	TGTGCCAGCAGCTTAGGGGGTGGTCAGCCCCAGCATTTT
.	13	TRBV30	TRBJ2-7	.	CAWSPGRVNEQYF	TGTGCCTGGAGCCCAGGCCGAGTGAACGAGCAGTACTTC
.	14	TRBV29-1	TRBJ1-2	.	CSVPTGGANYGYTF	TGCAGCGTGCCTACGGGGGGGGCAAACTATGGCTACACCTTC
.	15	TRBV10-2	TRBJ2-3	once	CASSEIRSPTDTQYF	TGCGCCAGCAGTGAGATAAGGAGTCCCACAGATACGCAGTATTTT
.	15	TRBV4-2	TRBJ1-6	.	CASSQVKGSNSPLHF	TGTGCCAGCAGCCAAGTTAAGGGTTCTAATTCACCCCTCCACTTT
TRBD2	15	TRBV4-2	TRBJ2-1	.	CASSQGGIAYNEQFF	TGTGCCAGCAGCCAGGGAGGGATCGCCTACAATGAGCAGTTCTTC
.	14	TRBV15	TRBJ1-5	.	CATSIGSSNQPQHF	TGTGCCACCAGCATTGGATCTAGCAATCAGCCCCAGCATTTT
.	14	TRBV10-3	TRBJ1-2	.	CAISESRSNYGYTF	TGTGCCATCAGTGAGTCCCGATCAAACTATGGCTACACCTTC
TRBD1	17	TRBV2	TRBJ1-3	.	CASSRDSPSRSGNTIYF	TGTGCCAGCAGTCGGGACAGCCCGTCGCGCTCTGGAAACACCATATATTTT
TRBD1	19	TRBV27	TRBJ2-7	.	CASSLDGTGASNVPYEQYF	TGTGCCAGCAGTTTAGACGGGACAGGGGCCTCCAATGTACCCTACGAGCAGTACTTC
TRBD2	15	TRBV2	TRBJ2-1	once	CASSESGISYNEQFF	TGTGCCAGCAGTGAAAGCGGGATCTCCTACAATGAGCAGTTCTTC
.	13	TRBV29-1	TRBJ1-1	.	CSGLMGHLLKAFF	TGCAGCGGCCTTATGGGACACCTCCTGAAGGCTTTCTTT
.	14	TRBV7-2	TRBJ1-1	.	CASSLARGRSEAFF	TGTGCCAGCAGCTTAGCCCGTGGACGTTCAGAAGCTTTCTTT
TRBD1	16	TRBV29-1	TRBJ1-1	.	CSVDKGTGFLFTEAFF	TGCAGCGTTGACAAGGGGACAGGATTCTTATTCACTGAAGCTTTCTTT
.	16	TRBV5-6	TRBJ1-1	.	CASSFPTTKMNTEAFF	TGTGCCAGCAGCTTCCCTACTACGAAAATGAACACTGAAGCTTTCTTT
.	16	TRBV11-2	TRBJ2-1	once	CASSLEFRSSYNEQFF	TGTGCCAGCAGCTTGGAGTTCAGAAGCTCCTACAATGAGCAGTTCTTC
.	11	TRBV6-5	TRBJ2-1	.	CASRRQGEQFF	TGTGCCAGCAGGAGGCAGGGTGAGCAGTTCTTC
.	15	TRBV5-1	TRBJ1-5	.	CASSLGGGDGQPQHF	TGCGCCAGCAGCTTGGGAGGGGGTGACGGTCAGCCCCAGCATTTT
TRBD1	15	TRBV5-8	TRBJ1-1	.	CASSAEQGWNTEAFF	TGTGCCAGCAGCGCAGAACAGGGGTGGAACACTGAAGCTTTCTTT
.	14	TRBV7-2	TRBJ1-2	.	CASSLQGINYGYTF	TGTGCCAGCAGCTTACAGGGGATCAACTATGGCTACACCTTC
TRBD2	15	TRBV4-3	TRBJ2-5	.	CASSQVAGREETQYF	TGCGCCAGCAGCCAAGTAGCGGGAAGGGAAGAGACCCAGTACTTC
.	13	TRBV5-8	TRBJ2-7	.	CASSLVNSYEQYF	TGTGCCAGCAGCTTGGTCAACTCCTACGAGCAGTACTTC
.	15	TRBV30	TRBJ2-7	.	CAWRGGRENRNEQYF	TGTGCCTGGAGGGGGGGGCGGGAGAATCGGAACGAGCAGTACTTC
.	15	TRBV2	TRBJ2-5	.	CASSGRTGREETQYF	TGTGCCAGCAGTGGACGGACAGGGCGGGAGGAGACCCAGTACTTC
TRBD2	13	TRBV27	TRBJ2-1	.	CATGRAPYNEQFF	TGTGCCACCGGGAGGGCGCCCTACAATGAGCAGTTCTTC
.	14	TRBV30	TRBJ1-3	.	CAWSVQGSGNTIYF	TGTGCCTGGAGTGTTCAGGGCTCTGGAAACACCATATATTTT
TRBD2	14	TRBV9	TRBJ2-2	.	CASSLSGIAGELFF	TGTGCCAGCAGCCTTAGCGGGATTGCCGGGGAGCTGTTTTTT
.	14	TRBV28	TRBJ1-1	.	CASSLRARVTEAFF	TGTGCCAGCAGTTTGCGGGCGCGGGTCACTGAAGCTTTCTTT
TRBD1	16	TRBV10-2	TRBJ2-7	.	CASSSPRQGPEYEQYF	TGCGCCAGCAGTTCCCCTAGACAGGGGCCAGAATACGAGCAGTACTTC
.	15	TRBV6-5	TRBJ2-1	.	CAGFDGIVSYNEQFF	TGTGCCGGGTTTGACGGGATCGTCTCCTACAATGAGCAGTTCTTC
.	16	TRBV5-6	TRBJ2-7	once	CASSRPTGPRSYEQYF	TGTGCCAGCAGCCGTCCGACAGGTCCTCGGTCCTACGAGCAGTACTTC
.	13	TRBV30	TRBJ1-2	.	CAWSVLVSYGYTF	TGTGCCTGGAGTGTCTTAGTCTCCTATGGCTACACCTTC
.	12	TRBV19	TRBJ1-1	.	CASSLRLTEAFF	TGTGCCAGTAGCCTGCGTTTGACTGAAGCTTTCTTT
.	15	TRBV7-2	TRBJ1-2	.	CASSPPGEELGGYTF	TGTGCCAGCAGCCCCCCAGGGGAAGAATTGGGGGGCTACACCTTC
.	14	TRBV6-5	TRBJ1-2	.	CASSYSGRNYGYTF	TGTGCCAGCAGTTACTCGGGCAGGAACTATGGCTACACCTTC
.	16	TRBV7-9	TRBJ2-7	.	CASSKPEGRRSYEQYF	TGTGCCAGCAGCAAACCTGAGGGGCGACGCTCCTACGAGCAGTACTTC
.	15	TRBV6-6	TRBJ1-6	.	CASSWRDGEISPLHF	TGTGCCAGCAGTTGGCGGGACGGCGAGATATCACCCCTCCACTTT
.	13	TRBV12-3/TRBV12-4	TRBJ1-1	.	CASSSGQNTEAFF	TGTGCCAGCAGTTCGGGACAGAACACTGAAGCTTTCTTT
TRBD2	18	TRBV6-6	TRBJ2-1	.	CASSPRTSGRTSYNEQFF	TGTGCCAGCAGTCCACGGACTAGCGGGAGGACCTCCTACAATGAGCAGTTCTTC
.	15	TRBV30	TRBJ1-5	.	CAWNLATGGNQPQHF	TGTGCCTGGAATTTGGCCACGGGCGGCAATCAGCCCCAGCATTTT
TRBD1	17	TRBV18	TRBJ1-3	.	CASSQPGTGRSGNTIYF	TGTGCCAGCTCACAACCCGGGACAGGGCGCTCTGGAAACACCATATATTTT
.	12	TRBV5-5	TRBJ2-2	.	CASSTTTGELFF	TGTGCCAGCAGCACAACAACCGGGGAGCTGTTTTTT
.	15	TRBV6-5	TRBJ1-5	.	CASSYSHDSNQPQHF	TGTGCCAGCAGTTACTCTCACGACAGCAATCAGCCCCAGCATTTT
.	14	TRBV28	TRBJ2-1	.	CASSLIGGYNEQFF	TGTGCCAGCAGTTTGATTGGGGGTTACAATGAGCAGTTCTTC